This T cell receptor beta chain is from a study of cytomegalovirus exposure and HLA in healthy donors. With regard to this clone: The target antigen is unknown.

From germline, CDR1 is LGHNA and CDR2 YSLEER. The CDR3 is 15 amino acids. Trimming pared 0 bases from V and 4 bases from J, leaving 9 bases between. Whole-study results and caveats: Specificity for CMV antigens was confirmed in vitro for three of the CMV-associated chains.

Profiled with immunoSEQ multiplex PCR; TCRdb holds only in-frame clones, not every one. The sample comprises about 340,000 clones, roughly 90% of which are singletons, and approximately 0.84% rests with the top ten. Material: PBMCs. V usage is TRBV4-3 and J usage is TRBJ2-2, with D unresolved. The receptor was isolated from a woman aged 18 to 35 in good health and CMV-seronegative. CDR3 amino acids: CASSQDIASTGELFF. Here the CDR3 DNA reads TGCGCCAGCAGCCAAGATATAGCCAGCACCGGGGAGCTGTTTTTT.